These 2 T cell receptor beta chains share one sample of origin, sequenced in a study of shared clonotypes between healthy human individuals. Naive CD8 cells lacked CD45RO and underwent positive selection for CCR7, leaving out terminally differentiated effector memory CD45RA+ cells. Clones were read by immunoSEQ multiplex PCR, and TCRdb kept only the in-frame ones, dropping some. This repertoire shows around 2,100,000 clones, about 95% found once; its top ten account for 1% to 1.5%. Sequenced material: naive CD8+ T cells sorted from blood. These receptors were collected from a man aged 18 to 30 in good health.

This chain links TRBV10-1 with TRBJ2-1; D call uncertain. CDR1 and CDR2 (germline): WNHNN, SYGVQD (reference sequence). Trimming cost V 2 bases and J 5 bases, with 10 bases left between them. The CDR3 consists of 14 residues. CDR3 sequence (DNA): TGCGCCAGCAGTGAGGGAAACGAACACAATGAGCAGTTCTTC. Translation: CASSEGNEHNEQFF.

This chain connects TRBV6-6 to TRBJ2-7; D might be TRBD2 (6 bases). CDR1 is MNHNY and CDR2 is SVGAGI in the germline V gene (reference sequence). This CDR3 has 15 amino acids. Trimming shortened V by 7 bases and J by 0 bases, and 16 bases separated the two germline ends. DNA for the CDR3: TGTGCCAGCACCGACCTTCTAGCGAACTCCTACGAGCAGTACTTC. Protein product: CASTDLLANSYEQYF.